This T cell receptor beta chain was sequenced during a study of identical twins. Carrying unique molecular identifiers, the cDNA also gained a universal primer site through template switching. Each CDR3 protein is one row after TCRdb ran MiXCR on the 5' RACE reads. Found here are approximately 470,000 distinct CDR3 sequences, more than 13% of them singletons; the top ten hold about 0.52%. V trimming: 8 bases; J trimming: 6 bases; junction bases outside the gene matches: 10. The CDR3 contains 14 residues. Per the germline V gene, CDR1 is SGHTS and CDR2 is YDEGEE. This sample was also put to use in a study of yellow fever vaccine responses in identical twins.

The rearrangement links TRBV5-8 to TRBJ2-1, with TRBD2 identical over 8 bases. Input material: CD4+ T cells sorted from blood. The sequence derives from a woman aged 18-29 years in good health. The CDR3 reads CARGSGTRGNEQFF. The DNA of the CDR3 is TGTGCCAGGGGCTCCGGGACTAGAGGCAATGAGCAGTTCTTC.